This T cell receptor (beta chain) was documented in a study of blood T cell repertoires in COVID-19. Seattle-derived patients entered the study during active infection and were followed longitudinally. V lost 4 bases to trimming and J lost 10 bases, with 12 bases between them. The CDR3 runs 13 residues. Germline loops: CDR1 KGHDR, CDR2 SFDVKD. Sequencing was performed with immunoSEQ multiplex PCR; in TCRdb, only in-frame clones are kept and a portion is missing. The sample consists of about 170,000 clones, less than 90% of them appearing once. This clonotype was sampled from a woman in her sixties with COVID-19, enrolled during active disease. This chain joins TRBV24-1 and TRBJ1-4; D remains ambiguous. Sample: peripheral blood. CDR3 sequence: CATSDGVGGKLFF. The CDR3 coding sequence is TGTGCCACCAGTGACGGCGTAGGCGGAAAACTGTTTTTT.